This T cell receptor beta chain is drawn from a study of OX40 agonist ivuxolimab in advanced cancers. For the study at large: The dose-escalation cohort was over 65% male, with a mean age of 60 years, ranging about 23 to 90.

The CDR3 is 13 amino acids. V gave up 1 base and J gave up 0 bases, with 6 bases separating them. The germline CDR1 and CDR2 sequences are GTSNPN and SVGIG (reference sequence). Using immunoSEQ multiplex PCR, the repertoire was profiled, and TCRdb retains in-frame clones only, with some absent. This table holds roughly 71,000 clones, approximately 88% found once. This receptor was taken from an adult with an advanced solid tumor such as melanoma, head and neck, liver or kidney cancer. This sequence joins TRBV30 and TRBJ1-1, with no clear D. The material was CD4+ or CD8+ T cells sorted from blood, obtained in a trial of the OX40 agonist ivuxolimab. CDR3 sequence reads: CAWSAQLNTEAFF. In DNA, the CDR3 is TGTGCCTGGAGTGCCCAGCTGAACACTGAAGCTTTCTTT.